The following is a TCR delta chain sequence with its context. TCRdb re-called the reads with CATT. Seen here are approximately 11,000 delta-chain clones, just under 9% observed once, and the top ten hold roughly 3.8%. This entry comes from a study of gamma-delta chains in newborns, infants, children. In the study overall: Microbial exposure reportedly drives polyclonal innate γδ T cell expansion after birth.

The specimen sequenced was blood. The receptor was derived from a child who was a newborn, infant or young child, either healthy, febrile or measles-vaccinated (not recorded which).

CDR3 sequence reads: CACDTVGGYARGTDKLIF. DNA of the CDR3: TGTGCCTGTGACACCGTCGGGGGATACGCGAGGGGTACCGATAAACTCATCTTT. The chain carries TRDV2 and TRDJ1; 10 bases map to TRDD3. CDR1 is GEAIGNYY and CDR2 is EKD in the germline V gene. The CDR3 covers 18 residues. The junction had 11 bases not matched to a gene; V was cut back by 0 bases and J by 2 bases.